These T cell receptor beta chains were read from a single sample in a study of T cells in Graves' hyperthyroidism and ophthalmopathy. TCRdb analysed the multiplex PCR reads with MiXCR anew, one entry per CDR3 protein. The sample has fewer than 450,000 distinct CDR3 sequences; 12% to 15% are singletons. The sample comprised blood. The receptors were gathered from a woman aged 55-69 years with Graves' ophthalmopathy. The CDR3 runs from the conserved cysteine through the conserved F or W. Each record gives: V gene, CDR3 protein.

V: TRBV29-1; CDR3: CSVEDQWPQDTQYF
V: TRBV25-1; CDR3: CASSESAGLEEQYF
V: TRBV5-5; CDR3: CASSGGAEETQYF
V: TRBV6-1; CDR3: CASSEVSRSYNEQFF
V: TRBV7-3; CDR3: CASSLTPEGTEAFF
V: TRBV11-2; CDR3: CASSLAIDRLKYF
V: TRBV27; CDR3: CASSSRLNHQQYF
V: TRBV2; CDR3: CASSERGRTEAFF
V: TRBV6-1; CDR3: CASSSVENTGELFF
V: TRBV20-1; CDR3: CSASRPSGNLDEQFF
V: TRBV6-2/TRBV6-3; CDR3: CASSSRGLLSYEQYF
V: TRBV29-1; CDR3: CSVEFEGDGNQPQHF
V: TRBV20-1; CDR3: CSARDSVSYEQYF
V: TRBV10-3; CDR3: CAIRLGNEATGELFF
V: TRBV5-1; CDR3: CASSLNQGTGELFF